The source of this T cell receptor beta chain is a study of beta chain features in type 1 diabetes. Study-wide findings and caveats: VDJ junctions sequenced from type 1 diabetes patients showed fewer insertions and more deletions.

The V segment lost 2 bases and the J segment 2 bases; nucleotides outside the gene matches: 2. The CDR3 totals 14 residues. Germline V gene data show CDR1 as SGHTA and CDR2 as FQGNSA. Note on this clone: The antigen remains undetermined.

Reverse transcribing all isolated RNA meant expressed TCRB transcripts were sequenced. Profiling relied on immunoSEQ multiplex PCR, and the TCRdb table lists in-frame clones only, not all of them. In the table there are roughly 350,000 clones, roughly 9.6% of which are singletons. The specimen was naive CD4+ T cells from blood. This receptor was obtained from a woman in her twenties or thirties in good health. The V call is TRBV7-2, the J call TRBJ2-7; 8 bases align to TRBD1. The CDR3 DNA sequence: TGTGCCAGCAGCTTAATGACAGGGGCCTACGAGCAGTACTTC. It translates to CASSLMTGAYEQYF. The full variable domain, rest sourced from reference TRBV7-2 and TRBJ2-7, is GAGVSQSPSNKVTEKGKDVELRCDPISGHTALYWYRQSLGQGLEFLIYFQGNSAPDKSGLPSDRFSAERTGGSVSTLTIQRTQQEDSAVYLCASSLMTGAYEQYFGPGTRLTVT.